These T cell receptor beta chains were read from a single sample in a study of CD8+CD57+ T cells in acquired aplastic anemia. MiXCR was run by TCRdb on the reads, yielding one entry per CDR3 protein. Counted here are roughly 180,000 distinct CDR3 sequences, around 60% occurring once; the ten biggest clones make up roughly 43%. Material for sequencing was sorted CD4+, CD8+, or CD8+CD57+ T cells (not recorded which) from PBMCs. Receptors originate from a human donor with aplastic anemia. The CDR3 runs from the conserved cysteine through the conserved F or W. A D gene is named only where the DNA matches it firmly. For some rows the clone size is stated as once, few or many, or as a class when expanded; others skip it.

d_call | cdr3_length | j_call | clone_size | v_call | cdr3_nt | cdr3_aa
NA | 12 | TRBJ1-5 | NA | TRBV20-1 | TGCAGTGCTAGAGACGGGCCTCAGCCCCAGCATTTT | CSARDGPQPQHF
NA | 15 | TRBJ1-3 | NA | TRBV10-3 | TGTGCCATCAGGGAGCCCGCACAGTCTGGAAACACCATATATTTT | CAIREPAQSGNTIYF
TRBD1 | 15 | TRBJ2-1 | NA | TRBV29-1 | TGCAGCGTCCAAGGGACAGTGCTGACCTACAATGAGCAGTTCTTC | CSVQGTVLTYNEQFF
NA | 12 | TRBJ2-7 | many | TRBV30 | TGTGCCTGGAGTGCAGGGTCCTACGAGCAGTACTTC | CAWSAGSYEQYF
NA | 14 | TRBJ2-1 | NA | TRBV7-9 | TGTGCCAGCAGCTCCGAAGAAGGGTCCAATGAGCAGTTCTTC | CASSSEEGSNEQFF
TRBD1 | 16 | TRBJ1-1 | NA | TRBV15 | TGTGCCACCAGCAGGGGGACAGCAGAAATGAACACTGAAGCTTTCTTT | CATSRGTAEMNTEAFF
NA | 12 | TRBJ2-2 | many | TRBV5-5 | TGTGCCAGCAGCTCCGGGACTGGGGAGCTGTTTTTT | CASSSGTGELFF
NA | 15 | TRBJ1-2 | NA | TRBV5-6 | TGTGCCAGCAGCTTAGCGGGTTTGGGACGGAATGGCTACACCTTC | CASSLAGLGRNGYTF
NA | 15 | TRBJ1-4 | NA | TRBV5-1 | TGCGCCAGCAGCTTGGGGGGGACCTCGGATGAAAAACTGTTTTTT | CASSLGGTSDEKLFF
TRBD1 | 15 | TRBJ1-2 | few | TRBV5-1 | TGCGCCAGCAGCGCTCAACCGGGACAGGGGAGCGGCTACACCTTC | CASSAQPGQGSGYTF
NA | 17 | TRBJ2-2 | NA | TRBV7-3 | TGTGCCAGCAGCTTTAATCGTCCTAGGCGGGACGGCAGGGAGCTGTTTTTT | CASSFNRPRRDGRELFF
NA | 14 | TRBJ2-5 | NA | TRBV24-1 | TGTGCCACCAGTGATCCCGGGCCGAAAGAGACCCAGTACTTC | CATSDPGPKETQYF
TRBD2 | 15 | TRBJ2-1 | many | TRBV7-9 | TGTGCCAGCAGCTTTAGCGGGGGGGCAGGCAATGAGCAGTTCTTC | CASSFSGGAGNEQFF